The rows below give T cell receptor beta chains drawn from one sample of a study of cytomegalovirus exposure and HLA in healthy donors. The method was immunoSEQ multiplex PCR; TCRdb's version includes in-frame clones alone and lacks a portion of them. The data hold roughly 300,000 clones, with just over 85% observed a single time. The specimen was PBMCs. Receptors originate from a middle-aged man in good health and CMV-seropositive. The conserved cysteine and the conserved F or W are not part of the CDR3 here. Each record gives: V gene, CDR3 protein.

TRBV5-1 | ASSLEPQIRYGYT
TRBV6-1 | ASSEPGLDNEQF
TRBV9 | ASSVGLAGSYEQY
TRBV19 | ANRQGYNQPQH
TRBV7-7 | ASSPTSGSSDTQY
TRBV6-6 | ASGHYEQY
TRBV4-2 | ASSQDQAGSSYNEQF
TRBV6-6 | ASRPGMTYEQY
TRBV7-9 | ASSPPLAGVNNEQF
TRBV13 | ASSLGRPRSGNTIY
TRBV6-5 | ASSWSAGAYEQY
TRBV4-3 | ASSQDRGLAGGEQY
TRBV7-9 | ASSFPGSGRLTGELF
TRBV27 | ASSLTGSSGNTIY
TRBV27 | ASSQGRGGVSEKLF
TRBV9 | ASSGTGATEAF
TRBV5-1 | ASSLVRNSGRRRAGELF
TRBV9 | ASSVEASGSRETQY
TRBV5-1 | ASSLEGGSPPYNEQF
TRBV19 | ASSIGLDSYNEQF
TRBV5-1 | ASSLYSETEAF
TRBV15 | ATSRPGTSWQPQH
TRBV5-4 | ASSLETGPYEQY
TRBV10-3 | AISVGGVRNTEAF
TRBV19 | ASSPWQGAGTDTQY
TRBV18 | ASSRDRLGQPQH
TRBV2 | ASRRTGTGTYEQY
TRBV7-9 | ASSPAGGKGSYEQY
TRBV11-2 | ASSLSTSGTYEQY